This entry describes one T cell receptor beta chain. The sample comes from a study of blood T cell repertoires in COVID-19. Using immunoSEQ multiplex PCR, the repertoire was profiled, and TCRdb retains in-frame clones only, with some absent. The repertoire holds about 160,000 clones, approximately 90% seen once, with about 9.3% in the top ten. V lost 4 bases and J lost 2; bases outside the gene matches: 4. The CDR3 is made up of 15 amino acids. The germline CDR1 and CDR2 sequences are SEHNR and FQNEAQ (reference sequence). This receptor was obtained from a woman aged 70-85 years with COVID-19, enrolled during active disease. The sample comprised peripheral blood. This chain links TRBV7-9 with TRBJ2-5; 10 bases line up with TRBD2. CDR3 sequence: CASSWISGGQETQYF. Here the CDR3 DNA reads TGTGCCAGCAGCTGGATTAGCGGGGGGCAAGAGACCCAGTACTTC.